This T cell receptor beta chain originates from a study of identifying expanded T cells in peripheral blood. With regard to this clone: Its matching antigen is unknown.

Study-level results: Across healthy donors, higher total template counts meant significantly greater roughly two-week count variance. Approximately 1.1 clones differed between technical replicates, versus approximately 17 and 20 over time.

The CDR3 runs 16 residues. The V end lost 0 bases, the J end lost 8 bases, and 18 bases lay between the germline ends. CDR1 and CDR2 (germline): SGDLS, YYNGEE. During the collection period, no donor immune events like infections were recorded. Profiled with immunoSEQ multiplex PCR; TCRdb holds only in-frame clones, not every one. This sample has about 83,000 clones, with approximately 90% found just once. This chain links TRBV9 with TRBJ2-1; D possibly corresponds to TRBD1 (6 bases). The TCR sequence derives from a person between 18 and 75 years old in good health. Sequencing was performed on blood. Here the CDR3 reads CASSVGNRVDIDEQFF. The DNA for the CDR3 is TGTGCCAGCAGCGTAGGGAACAGGGTGGACATCGATGAGCAGTTCTTC. Full variable domain (remainder filled in from reference TRBV9 and TRBJ2-1): DSGVTQTPKHLITATGQRVTLRCSPRSGDLSVYWYQQSLDQGLQFLIQYYNGEERAKGNILERFSAQQFPDLHSELNLSSLELGDSALYFCASSVGNRVDIDEQFFGPGTRLTVL.